This T cell receptor beta chain derives from a study of T cells in tuberculosis. The study's findings and limits: Smaller alpha distances in active tuberculosis partly reflected shorter CDR3-alpha lengths. Active tuberculosis alpha repertoires lay closer to GMM-specific TCRs than controls'.

In germline, CDR1 is SGHTA, CDR2 FQGNSA. V was cut by 5 bases and J by 1 base, with 18 bases left in between. The CDR3 has 18 residues. Clones were sequenced by immunoSEQ multiplex PCR, and TCRdb holds only the in-frame ones, with some missing. The sample records tens of thousands of clones, approximately 90% being singletons. On this clone: The antigen is undetermined.

This sequence joins TRBV7-2 and TRBJ2-6, with D possibly matching TRBD2 (7 bases). Sample: PBMCs. The sequence was collected from a donor aged 10 to 29 with latent tuberculosis or without tuberculosis infection. Some clones in this sample may be carry-over from other donors' samples. The CDR3 nucleotides are TGTGCCAGCAGCCTTAGGGCGGGGGCCCCTTCTGGGGCCAACGTCCTGACTTTC. This gives the protein CASSLRAGAPSGANVLTF.